The rows below give T cell receptor beta chains drawn from one sample of a study of T cell repertoires in cytomegalovirus infection. For these TCRs, the target antigens are not known. TCRdb re-called the reads through MiXCR, storing one row per CDR3 protein. This sample has roughly 990,000 distinct CDR3 sequences, with 25% to 40% found just once. The source was cultured CD8+ T cells from PBMCs, collected from culture after CMV antigen stimulation. All receptors derive from a human donor in good health (CMV status not recorded). Some clones in this sample may be carry-over from other donors' samples. The CDR3 runs from the conserved cysteine through the conserved F or W.

v_gene: TRBV6-8; len: 18; CDR3aa: CANNYTHNLAGKYNEQFF
v_gene: TRBV10-3; len: 18; CDR3aa: CATRPEGLAGLNTGELFF
v_gene: TRBV4-1; len: 17; CDR3aa: CASSPLGGGAYYNEQFF
v_gene: TRBV5-6; len: 15; CDR3aa: CASSPTGPMNTEAFF
v_gene: TRBV5-8; len: 16; CDR3aa: CASSSPGRGLSGEQFF
v_gene: TRBV12-3/TRBV12-4; len: 18; CDR3aa: CASSLISEDLYSGNTIYF
v_gene: TRBV6-6; len: 15; CDR3aa: CASSSRGKTKETQYF
v_gene: TRBV4-1; len: 13; CDR3aa: CASSQSHNQPQHF
v_gene: TRBV27; len: 12; CDR3aa: CASSDIYNEQFF
v_gene: TRBV3-1; len: 14; CDR3aa: CASRPGGSKNIQYF
v_gene: TRBV7-6; len: 15; CDR3aa: CASSFESGLNYEQYF
v_gene: TRBV27; len: 14; CDR3aa: CASRPQGPNYGYTF
v_gene: TRBV7-6; len: 15; CDR3aa: CASRETDSSTDTQYF
v_gene: TRBV18; len: 16; CDR3aa: CASSPGQFSYNSPLHF
v_gene: TRBV6-1; len: 15; CDR3aa: CASGMEGSSMGGYTF
v_gene: TRBV7-9; len: 14; CDR3aa: CASSTEEAAETQYF
v_gene: TRBV6-5; len: 14; CDR3aa: CASSYGGGFNEQFF
v_gene: TRBV12-3/TRBV12-4; len: 15; CDR3aa: CASTTPGGGTDTQYF
v_gene: TRBV7-9; len: 15; CDR3aa: CASRSGGAITDTQYF
v_gene: TRBV6-5; len: 14; CDR3aa: CASSYHQKADTQYF